These T cell receptor beta chains were read from a single sample in a study of neurological immune-mediated disorders. MiXCR, run by TCRdb on the 5' RACE reads, gives a single entry per CDR3 protein. This sample has about 50,000 distinct CDR3 sequences, with more than 8% found just once. The specimen sequenced was PBMCs. These receptors were obtained from a woman between 40 and 55 years old in good health. The CDR3 runs from the conserved cysteine through the conserved F or W. The D gene is left open where the match is weak. A clone size is listed for some rows: how often the clone was seen (once, few, many), or a class if it is expanded.

clone_size,v_call,j_call,d_call,cdr3_nt,cdr3_aa
many,TRBV7-2,TRBJ2-3,TRBD1,TGTGCCAGCAGCGCGGACAGGGGTGATACGCAGTATTTT,CASSADRGDTQYF
many,TRBV20-1,TRBJ1-1,.,TGCAGTGCTAGAGAAGGTGGAGGTTTGAACACTGAAGCTTTCTTT,CSAREGGGLNTEAFF
many,TRBV7-6,TRBJ2-7,.,TGTGCCAGCAGCTTAACAGGGTTCGAGCAGTACTTC,CASSLTGFEQYF
many,TRBV3-1,TRBJ1-6,.,TGTGCCAGCAGCCAATTAAGGCAACTCTATAATTCACCCCTCCACTTT,CASSQLRQLYNSPLHF
many,TRBV7-9,TRBJ1-4,.,TGTGCCAGCAGCCCGATGGGGGGGCGCGGTGAAAAACTGTTTTTT,CASSPMGGRGEKLFF
many,TRBV10-3,TRBJ2-5,TRBD2,TGTGCCATCAGTGAGGGGACTAGCAGAGAGACCCAGTACTTC,CAISEGTSRETQYF
many,TRBV9,TRBJ2-6,.,TGTGCCAGCAGCGTTCAAAAGTCTGGGGCCAACGTCCTGACTTTC,CASSVQKSGANVLTF
many,TRBV4-3,TRBJ2-1,TRBD2,TGCGCCAGCAGGCAAATCGGGGGGAGCTCCTACAATGAGCAGTTCTTC,CASRQIGGSSYNEQFF
many,TRBV12-3/TRBV12-4,TRBJ1-1,TRBD1,TGTGCCAGCAGCAAGAGACAGGGTGCCACTGAAGCTTTCTTT,CASSKRQGATEAFF
many,TRBV7-2,TRBJ2-5,.,TGTGCCAGCAGCTTATCCGGCCCTCGTGAGACCCAGTACTTC,CASSLSGPRETQYF
many,TRBV7-2,TRBJ2-7,TRBD2,TGTGCCAGCAGCTTTAGCGGGACTCTCTCCTACGAGCAGTACTTC,CASSFSGTLSYEQYF
medium-sized,TRBV27,TRBJ2-4,.,TGTGCCAGCAGTTCCGCGTCCGTAGCCAAAAACATTCAGTACTTC,CASSSASVAKNIQYF
many,TRBV2,TRBJ1-1,.,TGTGCCAGCAGGCCGACACCCGGGCCGAACACTGAAGCTTTCTTT,CASRPTPGPNTEAFF
many,TRBV12-3/TRBV12-4,TRBJ1-1,.,TGTGCCAGCAGTTTATACTTTCAGTACACTGAAGCTTTCTTT,CASSLYFQYTEAFF
many,TRBV6-5,TRBJ1-1,TRBD1,TGTGCCAGCAGTCACCGGACAGGGAAAGGGCACACTGAAGCTTTCTTT,CASSHRTGKGHTEAFF
many,TRBV12-3/TRBV12-4,TRBJ2-2,TRBD1,TGTGCCAGCAGTTCCGACAGGGGGCTTGGCGGGGAGCTGTTTTTT,CASSSDRGLGGELFF
many,TRBV7-2,TRBJ2-7,.,TGTGCCAGCAGCTTACTCGGGGCCAGCTACGAGCAGTACTTC,CASSLLGASYEQYF
many,TRBV7-2,TRBJ2-7,.,TGTGCCAGCAGCGCACCAGGGAGCTCCTACGAGCAGTACTTC,CASSAPGSSYEQYF
many,TRBV10-3,TRBJ1-1,.,TGTGCCATCAGTGATTGGAGGAAGGGGGACACTGAAGCTTTCTTT,CAISDWRKGDTEAFF
medium-sized,TRBV7-2,TRBJ2-1,.,TGTGCCAGCAGCCCGCAGCCGGAAAAGCGTCATGAGCAGTTCTTC,CASSPQPEKRHEQFF
many,TRBV4-3,TRBJ1-5,.,TGCGCCAGCAGCCAGCGATGGGGGGGAGAGGGCAATCAGCCCCAGCATTTT,CASSQRWGGEGNQPQHF
.,TRBV6-5,TRBJ2-3,.,TGTGCCAGCAGTTCGACGGACATAAAGGATACGCAGTATTTT,CASSSTDIKDTQYF
many,TRBV9,TRBJ1-1,.,TGTGCCAGCAGGGCGGACGGGGGAAGGAACACTGAAGCTTTCTTT,CASRADGGRNTEAFF
many,TRBV24-1,TRBJ2-3,TRBD1,TGTGCCACCCCGCACGGGACAGGGCCCCACGATGGGTATTTT,CATPHGTGPHDGYF
many,TRBV29-1,TRBJ2-7,.,TGCAGCGTTGCGTCGGGGAACTACTACGAGCAGTACTTC,CSVASGNYYEQYF
many,TRBV12-3/TRBV12-4,TRBJ2-1,TRBD2,TGTGCCAGCACCGTTTACCAGACTAGCGGATCCTGGCAGTTCTTC,CASTVYQTSGSWQFF
many,TRBV4-3,TRBJ2-3,.,TGCGCCAGCAGCCAAGATTTATCCGGGCAGGGCACAGATACGCAGTATTTT,CASSQDLSGQGTDTQYF
many,TRBV12-1,TRBJ1-4,.,TGTGCCAGCAGCCGCCTTAAACGGGTAGGCGAAAAACTGTTTTTT,CASSRLKRVGEKLFF
many,TRBV5-1,TRBJ2-5,.,TGCGCCAGCAGCGGGGGCCTGGGAGAGACCCAGTACTTC,CASSGGLGETQYF
few,TRBV20-1,TRBJ2-5,TRBD1,TGCAGTGCTAGAGGTTTAGTGACGGGACAGGGTGAGGAGACCCAGTACTTC,CSARGLVTGQGEETQYF